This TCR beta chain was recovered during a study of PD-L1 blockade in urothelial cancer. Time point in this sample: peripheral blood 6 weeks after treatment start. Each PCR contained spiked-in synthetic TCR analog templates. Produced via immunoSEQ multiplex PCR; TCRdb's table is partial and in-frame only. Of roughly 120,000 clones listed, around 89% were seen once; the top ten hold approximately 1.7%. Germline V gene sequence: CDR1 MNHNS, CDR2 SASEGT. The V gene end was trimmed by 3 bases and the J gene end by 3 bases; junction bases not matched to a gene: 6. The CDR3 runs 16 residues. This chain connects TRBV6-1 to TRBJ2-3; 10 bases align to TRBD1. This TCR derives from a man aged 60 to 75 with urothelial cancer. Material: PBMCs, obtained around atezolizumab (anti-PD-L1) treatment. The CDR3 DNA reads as TGTGCCAGCAGTGATCCGGGACAGGGGAAGACAGATACGCAGTATTTT. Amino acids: CASSDPGQGKTDTQYF.